This T cell receptor (beta chain) comes out of a study of radiation and T cells in renal cell carcinoma (TCRdb year 2020). A note on the overall study: A total of roughly 53 samples underwent TCR beta sequencing, made up of roughly 26 tumors and roughly 27 peripheral blood samples. The last blood draw occurred 4 weeks after radiation, at the same time as nephrectomy. A total of 4,016,671 unique CDR3 nucleotide sequences, encoding 2.5 million to 3 million unique CDR3 amino acid sequences, were found across all 50 or so samples.

Sequences SGHDN (CDR1) and FVKESK (CDR2) are obtained from the germline V gene. The V end loses 0 bases and the J end loses 4 bases, and a stretch of 9 bases separates them. The CDR3 covers 14 residues, taking in both the cysteine and the phenylalanine. Here the CDR3 DNA is all that survives: 42 bases in frame from base 1. TCR beta libraries were generated from genomic DNA with the immunoSEQ kit, following the manufacturer's recommendations. To prepare libraries, a first multiplex PCR with proprietary primers was run, followed by a second PCR that added unique barcodes, and a bead cleanup was done after each round. A kit-provided positive control reaction and a negative control reaction were included in every sample batch. The final libraries underwent checking on an Agilent 4200 TapeStation D1000 ScreenTape, volumetric pooling, and quantification by qPCR. Sequencing ran on an Illumina NextSeq500 with a MidOutput 150-cycle cartridge, using 156 Read1 and 15 Index1 cycles with kit custom primers. The pooled library was loaded at approximately 1.1 pM with a roughly 22% PhiX control spike-in. Turning to the authors' computational methods: Vendor-processed data were analyzed in R, and a clonotype was defined as all T cells sharing the same CDR3 nucleotide sequence. For clone abundance analyses, frequencies were normalized to the 10,000 most abundant clones per sample. Before analysis, public T cell clones were removed, and these numbered fewer than six per sample on average. Tumor-enriched clonotypes and baseline blood-enriched clonotypes were defined as those with an abundance difference of at least 32-fold between compartments. A beta-binomial differential abundance model was applied to find clonotypes that expanded or contracted between blood time points. The Baroni-Urbani and Buser coefficient was used to measure tumor-blood repertoire similarity, and groups were compared with two-tailed Wilcoxon tests in R. TCRdb took this table from immuneACCESS and kept in-frame rearrangements with V and J called. Such tables lack part of the clones; where checked against another copy, unresolved V genes explain under half of the gap, and the rest is unexplained. The V and J calls and the clone size are those of that table, but D and trimming were determined from the DNA. Across this sample there are more than 120,000 clones, with around nine tenths seen only once. The ten largest clones take up less than 20% of the sample.

Read against the paper, the sample's time point label means: blood 4 weeks post-SBRT, at nephrectomy. The treatment or condition tag for this specimen amounts to: 15 Gy SBRT to primary tumor, nephrectomy 4 weeks later. The samples were drawn from a clinical trial, where primary renal cell carcinomas were treated with 15 Gy of stereotactic body radiation therapy and then removed by nephrectomy 4 weeks afterward. To follow tumor-enriched clonotypes, serial peripheral blood was collected from radiation-treated patients at baseline and at 2 weeks and 4 weeks after SBRT. Every patient's renal cell carcinoma showed clear cell pathology. Genomic DNA for TCR sequencing was prepared using the QIAamp DNA Blood Mini Kit (Qiagen). The analyses included just those samples that passed every quality control check. Note on this clone: What this receptor recognizes is not known. Qualities for individual bases were not recorded, and no much larger clone is one base off.

Study-level results and caveats: The single-armed trial design could not address effects of radiation dose or scheduling on the TCR repertoire. Because pretreatment tumor biopsies were not available, the baseline intratumoral presence of clonotypes could not be determined. Tracking of blood repertoire dynamics stopped at three to four weeks after treatment, with no follow-up past that point. Top tumor clonotypes rose in blood from baseline to 2 weeks post-radiation, then contracted by 4 weeks, suggesting transient expansion of tumor-resident clones.

This specimen consisted of blood, obtained from a patient whose treatment included radiotherapy and nephrectomy. The sequence was obtained from a woman between 50 and 59 years old with renal cell carcinoma. The chain employs TRBV14 and TRBJ1-2; TRBD1 is perhaps the D gene, given 5 matching bases. CDR3 protein: CASSQEGVAYGYTF. The sequenced DNA: TGTGCCAGCAGCCAAGAAGGGGTGGCCTATGGCTACACCTTC.